This TCR beta chain comes out of a study of cytomegalovirus exposure and HLA in healthy donors. The CDR3 loop spans 14 amino acids. From germline, CDR1 is MGHRA and CDR2 YSYEKL. Trimming shortened V by 8 bases and J by 0 bases, and 10 bases separated the two germline ends. PCR amplification relied on 60 Vbeta primers (plus 13 Jbeta primers). Using immunoSEQ multiplex PCR, the repertoire was profiled, and TCRdb retains in-frame clones only, with some absent. The table lists more than 90,000 clones, around 82% of them singletons, with about 0.71% in the top ten. The chain is built from TRBV4-1 and TRBJ1-4; D remains unclear. This sequence originates from a woman aged 60 to 75 in good health and CMV-seronegative. The sample consisted of PBMCs. Here the CDR3 DNA reads TGCGCCAGCCGAGTAGTGTCAACTAATGAAAAACTGTTTTTT. Its protein product is CASRVVSTNEKLFF.